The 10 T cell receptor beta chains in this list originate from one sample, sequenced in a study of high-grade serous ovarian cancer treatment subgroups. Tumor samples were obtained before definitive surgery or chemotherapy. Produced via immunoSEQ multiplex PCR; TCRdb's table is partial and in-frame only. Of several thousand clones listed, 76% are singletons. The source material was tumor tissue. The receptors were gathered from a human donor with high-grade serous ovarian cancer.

CDR3 nucleotides: TGTGCCTGGAAGGCCGTATTTAGCTCCTATAATTCACCCCTCCACTTT. This codes for CAWKAVFSSYNSPLHF. V usage is TRBV30 and J usage is TRBJ1-6, with D unresolved. There are 16 residues in the CDR3. From germline, CDR1 is GTSNPN and CDR2 SVGIG (reference sequence). Trimming cost V 4 bases and J 0 bases, with 13 bases left between them. The full variable domain, rest sourced from reference TRBV30 and TRBJ1-6, is SQTIHQWPATLVQPVGSPLSLECTVEGTSNPNLYWYRQAAGRGLQLLFYSVGIGQISSEVPQNLSASRPQDRQFILSSKKLLLSDSGFYLCAWKAVFSSYNSPLHFGNGTRLTVT.

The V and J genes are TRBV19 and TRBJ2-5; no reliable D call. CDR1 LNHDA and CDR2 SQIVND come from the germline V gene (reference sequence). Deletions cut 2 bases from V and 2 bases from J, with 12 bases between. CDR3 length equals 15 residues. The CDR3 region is CASSIWAASQETQYF. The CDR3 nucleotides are TGTGCCAGTAGTATATGGGCAGCTAGTCAAGAGACCCAGTACTTC.

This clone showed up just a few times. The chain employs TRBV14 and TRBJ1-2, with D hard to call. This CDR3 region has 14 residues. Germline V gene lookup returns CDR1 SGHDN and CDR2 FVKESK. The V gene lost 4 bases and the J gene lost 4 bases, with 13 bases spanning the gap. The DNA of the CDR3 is TGTGCCAGCAGCCCACACGATTGGGGCTATGGCTACACCTTC. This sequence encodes CASSPHDWGYGYTF.

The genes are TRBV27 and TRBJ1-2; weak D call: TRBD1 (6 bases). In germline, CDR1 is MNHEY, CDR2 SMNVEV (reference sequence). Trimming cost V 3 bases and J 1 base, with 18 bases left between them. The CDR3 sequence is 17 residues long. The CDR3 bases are TGTGCCAGCAGTTTTTGGCGGGGGGCAAATCATAACTATGGCTACACCTTC. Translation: CASSFWRGANHNYGYTF.

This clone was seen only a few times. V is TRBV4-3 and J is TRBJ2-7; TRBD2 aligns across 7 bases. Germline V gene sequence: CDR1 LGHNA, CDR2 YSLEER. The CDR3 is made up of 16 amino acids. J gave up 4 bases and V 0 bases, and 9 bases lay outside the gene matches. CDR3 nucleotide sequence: TGCGCCAGCAGCCAAGATTGGGAGGGAGTGACATACGAGCAGTACTTC. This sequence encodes CASSQDWEGVTYEQYF.

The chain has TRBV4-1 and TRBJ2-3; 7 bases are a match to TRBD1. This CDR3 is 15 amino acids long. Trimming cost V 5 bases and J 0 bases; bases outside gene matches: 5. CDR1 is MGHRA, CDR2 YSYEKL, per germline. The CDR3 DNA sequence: TGCGCCAGCAGCGCACACAGGGGAAGCACAGATACGCAGTATTTT. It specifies CASSAHRGSTDTQYF.

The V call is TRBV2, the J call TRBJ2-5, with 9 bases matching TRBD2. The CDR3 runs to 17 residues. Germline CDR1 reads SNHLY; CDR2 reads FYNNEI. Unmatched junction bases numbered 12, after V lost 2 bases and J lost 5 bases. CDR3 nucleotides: TGTGCCAGCAGTGAATGGAAGTTGGCTAGCGGGGTGGAGACCCAGTACTTC. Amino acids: CASSEWKLASGVETQYF.

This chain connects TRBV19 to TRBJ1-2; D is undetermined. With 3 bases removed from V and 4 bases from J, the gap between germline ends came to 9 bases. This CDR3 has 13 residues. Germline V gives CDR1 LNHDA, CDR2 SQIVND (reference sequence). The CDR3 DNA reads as TGTGCCAGTAGTATGGACGGCCCCTATGGCTACACCTTC. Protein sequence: CASSMDGPYGYTF.

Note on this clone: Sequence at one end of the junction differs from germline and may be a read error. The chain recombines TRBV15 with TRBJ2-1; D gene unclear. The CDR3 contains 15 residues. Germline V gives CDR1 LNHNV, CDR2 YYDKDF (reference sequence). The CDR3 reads CATSGEESSYNEQFF. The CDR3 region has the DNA TGTGCCACCAGCGGAGAAGAAAGCTCCTACAATGAGCAGTTCTTC.

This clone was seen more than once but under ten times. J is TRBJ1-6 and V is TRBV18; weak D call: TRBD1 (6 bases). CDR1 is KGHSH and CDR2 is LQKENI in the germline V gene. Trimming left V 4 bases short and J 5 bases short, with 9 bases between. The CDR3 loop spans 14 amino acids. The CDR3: CASSLDRNNSPLHF. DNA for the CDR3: TGTGCCAGCTCACTTGACAGGAATAATTCACCCCTCCACTTT.